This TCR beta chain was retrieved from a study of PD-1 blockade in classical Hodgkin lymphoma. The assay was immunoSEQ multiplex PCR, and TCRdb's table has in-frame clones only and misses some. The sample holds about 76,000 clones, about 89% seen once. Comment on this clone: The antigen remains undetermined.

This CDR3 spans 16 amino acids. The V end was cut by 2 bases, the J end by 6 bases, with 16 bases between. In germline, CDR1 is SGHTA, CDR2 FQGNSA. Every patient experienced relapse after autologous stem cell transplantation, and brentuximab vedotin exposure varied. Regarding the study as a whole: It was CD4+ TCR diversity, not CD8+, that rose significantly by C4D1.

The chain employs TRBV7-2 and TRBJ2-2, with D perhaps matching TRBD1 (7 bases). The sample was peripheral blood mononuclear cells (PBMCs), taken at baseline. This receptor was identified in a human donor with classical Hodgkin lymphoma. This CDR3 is CASSLSNRGLAGELFF. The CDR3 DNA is TGTGCCAGCAGCTTATCAAACAGGGGACTCGCCGGGGAGCTGTTTTTT.